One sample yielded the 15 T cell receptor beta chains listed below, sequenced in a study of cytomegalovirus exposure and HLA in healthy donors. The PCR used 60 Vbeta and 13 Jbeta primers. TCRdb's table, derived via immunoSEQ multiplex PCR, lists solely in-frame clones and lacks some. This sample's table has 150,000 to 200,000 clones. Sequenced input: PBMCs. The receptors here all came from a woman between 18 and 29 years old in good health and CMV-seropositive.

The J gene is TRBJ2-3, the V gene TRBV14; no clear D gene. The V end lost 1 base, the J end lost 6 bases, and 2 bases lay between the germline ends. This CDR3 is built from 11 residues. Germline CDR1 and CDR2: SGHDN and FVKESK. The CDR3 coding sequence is TGTGCCAGCAGCCAAGCTGATACGCAGTATTTT. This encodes CASSQADTQYF.

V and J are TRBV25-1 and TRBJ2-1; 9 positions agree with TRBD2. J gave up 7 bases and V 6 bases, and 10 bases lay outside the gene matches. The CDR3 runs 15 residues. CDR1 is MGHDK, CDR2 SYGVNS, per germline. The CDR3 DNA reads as TGTGCCAGCAGAGAGAGCGGGGGGCGATTAAATGAGCAGTTCTTC. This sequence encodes CASRESGGRLNEQFF.

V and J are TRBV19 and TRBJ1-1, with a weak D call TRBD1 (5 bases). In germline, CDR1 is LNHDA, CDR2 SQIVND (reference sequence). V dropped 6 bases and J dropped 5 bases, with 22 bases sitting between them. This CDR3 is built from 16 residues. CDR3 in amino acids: CASRRSVVGGETEAFF. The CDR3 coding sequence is TGTGCCAGTAGGAGAAGTGTAGTGGGGGGGGAGACTGAAGCTTTCTTT. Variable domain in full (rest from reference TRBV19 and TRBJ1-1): DGGITQSPKYLFRKEGQNVTLSCEQNLNHDAMYWYRQDPGQGLRLIYYSQIVNDFQKGDIAEGYSVSREKKESFPLTVTSAQKNPTAFYLCASRRSVVGGETEAFFGQGTRLTVV.

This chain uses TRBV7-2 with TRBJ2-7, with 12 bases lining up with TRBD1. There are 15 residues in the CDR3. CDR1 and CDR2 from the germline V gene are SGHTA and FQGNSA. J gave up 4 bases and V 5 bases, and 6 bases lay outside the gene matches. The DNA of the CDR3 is TGTGCCAGCAGCGGGGGACAGGGGGCTTTGTACGAGCAGTACTTC. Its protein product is CASSGGQGALYEQYF.

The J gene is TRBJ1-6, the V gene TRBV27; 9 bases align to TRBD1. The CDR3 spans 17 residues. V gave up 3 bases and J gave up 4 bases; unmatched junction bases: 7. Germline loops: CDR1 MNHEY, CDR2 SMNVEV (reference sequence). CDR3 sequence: CASSLRGQGRYNSPLHF. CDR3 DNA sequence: TGTGCCAGCAGTTTGCGAGGACAGGGGCGTTATAATTCACCCCTCCACTTT.

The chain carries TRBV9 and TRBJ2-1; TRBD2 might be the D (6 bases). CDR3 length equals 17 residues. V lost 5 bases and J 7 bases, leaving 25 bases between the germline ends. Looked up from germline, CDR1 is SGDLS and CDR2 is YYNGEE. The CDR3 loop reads CASSYSRAGGGGNEQFF. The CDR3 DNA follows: TGTGCCAGCAGTTACAGTAGAGCCGGGGGTGGCGGTAATGAGCAGTTCTTC.

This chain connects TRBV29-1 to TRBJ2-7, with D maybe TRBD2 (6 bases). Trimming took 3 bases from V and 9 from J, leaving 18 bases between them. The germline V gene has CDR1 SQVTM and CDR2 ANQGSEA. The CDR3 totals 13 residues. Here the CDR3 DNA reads TGCAGCGTTGAGGCTGGAGGGGCGGTTGGGCAGTACTTC. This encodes CSVEAGGAVGQYF.

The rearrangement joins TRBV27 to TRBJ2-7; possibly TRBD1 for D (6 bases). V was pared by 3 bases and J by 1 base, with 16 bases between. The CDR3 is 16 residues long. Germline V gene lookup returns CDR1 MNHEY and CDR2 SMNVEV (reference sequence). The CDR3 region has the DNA TGTGCCAGCAGTTTTATTTACAGGGATCGGTCCTACGAGCAGTACTTC. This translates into CASSFIYRDRSYEQYF.

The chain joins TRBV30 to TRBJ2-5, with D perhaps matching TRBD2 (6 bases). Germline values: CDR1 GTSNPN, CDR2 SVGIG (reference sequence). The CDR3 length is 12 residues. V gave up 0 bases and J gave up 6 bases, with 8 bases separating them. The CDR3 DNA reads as TGTGCCTGGAGTGTAGGAGGGAAGACCCAGTACTTC. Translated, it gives CAWSVGGKTQYF. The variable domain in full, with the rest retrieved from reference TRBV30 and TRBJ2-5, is SQTIHQWPATLVQPVGSPLSLECTVEGTSNPNLYWYRQAAGRGLQLLFYSVGIGQISSEVPQNLSASRPQDRQFILSSKKLLLSDSGFYLCAWSVGGKTQYFGPGTRLLVL.

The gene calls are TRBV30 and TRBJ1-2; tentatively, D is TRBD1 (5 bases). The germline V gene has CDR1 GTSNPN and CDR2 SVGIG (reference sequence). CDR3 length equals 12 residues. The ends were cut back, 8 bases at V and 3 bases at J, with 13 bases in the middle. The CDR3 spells CAQPGPHYGYTF. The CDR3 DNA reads TGTGCCCAGCCAGGGCCCCACTATGGCTACACCTTC.

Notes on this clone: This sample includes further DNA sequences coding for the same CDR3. This CDR3 is CAWSTTGGGAYF. CDR3 sequence (DNA): TGTGCCTGGAGTACCACCGGGGGAGGCGCGTACTTC. The rearrangement uses TRBV30 and TRBJ2-7, with a weak D call TRBD2 (6 bases). In germline, CDR1 is GTSNPN, CDR2 SVGIG (reference sequence). The CDR3 consists of 12 residues. With 2 bases removed from V and 12 bases from J, the gap between germline ends came to 17 bases.

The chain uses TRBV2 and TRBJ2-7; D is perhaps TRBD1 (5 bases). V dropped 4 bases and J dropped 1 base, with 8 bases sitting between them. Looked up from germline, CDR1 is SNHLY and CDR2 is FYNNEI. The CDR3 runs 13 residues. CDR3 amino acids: CASSVQASYEQYF. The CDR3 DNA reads TGTGCCAGCAGTGTACAGGCGTCCTACGAGCAGTACTTC.

The DNA for the CDR3 is TGTGCCAGCAGCTTGTCGGGAATAGGACCCGGGGAGCTGTTTTTT. Amino acids: CASSLSGIGPGELFF. This chain connects TRBV5-6 to TRBJ2-2, with TRBD2 as a possible D gene (5 bases). The CDR3 sequence is 15 residues long. Looked up from germline, CDR1 is SGHDT and CDR2 is YYEEEE. Trimming left V 1 base short and J 6 bases short, with 13 bases between. Full variable domain (missing parts from reference TRBV5-6 and TRBJ2-2): DAGVTQSPTHLIKTRGQQVTLRCSPKSGHDTVSWYQQALGQGPQFIFQYYEEEERQRGNFPDRFSGHQFPNYSSELNVNALLLGDSALYLCASSLSGIGPGELFFGEGSRLTVL.

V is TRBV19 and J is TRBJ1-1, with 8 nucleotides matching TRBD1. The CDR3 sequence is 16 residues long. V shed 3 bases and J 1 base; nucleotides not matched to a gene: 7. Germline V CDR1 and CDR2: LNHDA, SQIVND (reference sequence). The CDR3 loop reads CASSIAGGAGNTEAFF. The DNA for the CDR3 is TGTGCCAGTAGTATCGCAGGGGGCGCGGGGAACACTGAAGCTTTCTTT. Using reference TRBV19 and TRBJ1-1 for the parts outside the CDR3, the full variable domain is DGGITQSPKYLFRKEGQNVTLSCEQNLNHDAMYWYRQDPGQGLRLIYYSQIVNDFQKGDIAEGYSVSREKKESFPLTVTSAQKNPTAFYLCASSIAGGAGNTEAFFGQGTRLTVV.

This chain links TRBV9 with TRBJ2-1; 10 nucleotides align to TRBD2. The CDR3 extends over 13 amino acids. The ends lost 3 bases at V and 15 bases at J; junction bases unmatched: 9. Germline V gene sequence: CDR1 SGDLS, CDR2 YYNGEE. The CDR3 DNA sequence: TGTGCCAGCAGCGGAGAAGCGGGAGGGCGTCTGTTCTTC. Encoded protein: CASSGEAGGRLFF.